The 10 T cell receptor beta chains below come from one sample, sequenced in a study of early T cells in non-severe SARS-CoV-2 infection. MiXCR, applied by TCRdb to the 5' RACE reads, yields one record per CDR3 protein. The sample has 48,000 or so distinct CDR3 sequences, 6.2% seen once; the top ten hold roughly 6.9%. The sequencing used whole blood, collected at baseline. These receptors originate from an adult who was a healthcare worker with PCR-confirmed SARS-CoV-2 infection or an uninfected control (not recorded which).

This clonotype was seen a few times. The chain recombines TRBV9 with TRBJ1-6; D perhaps matches TRBD1 (5 bases). V was cut by 3 bases and J by 5 bases, with 9 bases left in between. CDR3 length equals 14 residues. Germline CDR1 reads SGDLS; CDR2 reads YYNGEE. CDR3 DNA: TGTGCCAGCAGCGCGGGACCGGATAATTCACCCCTCCACTTT. It codes for CASSAGPDNSPLHF.

This clonotype has at least ten counts. This chain joins TRBV29-1 and TRBJ1-2; no firm D call. V lost 0 bases to trimming and J lost 1 base, with 15 bases between them. Germline loops: CDR1 SQVTM, CDR2 ANQGSEA. The CDR3 loop spans 16 amino acids. CDR3 region: CSVEDRGQEINYGYTF. DNA for the CDR3: TGCAGCGTTGAAGATCGAGGGCAGGAGATTAACTATGGCTACACCTTC.

The chain employs TRBV7-8 and TRBJ2-7; 8 bases are a match to TRBD1. Losses at the gene ends were 5 bases for V and 7 bases for J; bases not matched to a gene: 13. CDR1 and CDR2 from the germline V gene are SGHVS and FQNEAQ. This CDR3 contains 15 residues. CDR3 coding DNA: TGTGCCAGCAGCCCCAGGAGGACAGGGAGGTGGGAGCAGTACTTC. Translated, it gives CASSPRRTGRWEQYF.

The chain recombines TRBV14 with TRBJ1-4; perhaps TRBD1 as D (6 bases). Trimming took 4 bases from V and 2 from J, leaving 14 bases between them. Germline V gives CDR1 SGHDN, CDR2 FVKESK. The CDR3 consists of 16 residues. The CDR3 here is CASSPRMGATNEKLFF. The CDR3 DNA follows: TGTGCCAGCAGCCCCCGGATGGGGGCGACTAATGAAAAACTGTTTTTT. The full variable domain, rest sourced from reference TRBV14 and TRBJ1-4, is EAGVTQFPSHSVIEKGQTVTLRCDPISGHDNLYWYRRVMGKEIKFLLHFVKESKQDESGMPNNRFLAERTGGTYSTLKVQPAELEDSGVYFCASSPRMGATNEKLFFGSGTQLSVL.

At least ten counts were recorded for this clonotype. The chain carries TRBV6-4 and TRBJ2-1; 13 nucleotides agree with TRBD2. The CDR3 spans 15 residues. Trimming took 6 bases from V and 6 from J; bases not matched to a gene: 5. Germline V gives CDR1 MRHNA, CDR2 SNTAGT. The CDR3 nucleotides read TGTGCCAGCAGCGTCGGGACTAGCGGGACCAATGAGCAGTTCTTC. It yields the protein CASSVGTSGTNEQFF.

This clonotype was seen many times. The gene calls are TRBV20-1 and TRBJ2-1; maybe TRBD2 (6 bases). CDR1 is DFQATT and CDR2 is SNEGSKA in the germline V gene (reference sequence). With 2 bases removed from V and 2 bases from J, the gap between germline ends came to 10 bases. CDR3 length: 14 amino acids. CDR3 in amino acids: CSARRGGAYNEQFF. The DNA for the CDR3 is TGCAGTGCTAGACGGGGCGGGGCCTACAATGAGCAGTTCTTC.

The sample holds a few counts of this clonotype. V is TRBV5-1 and J is TRBJ1-1, with no clear D. V lost 3 bases and J lost 4, with 16 bases in between. The CDR3 totals 15 residues. The germline V gene has CDR1 SGHRS and CDR2 YFSETQ. CDR3 sequence (DNA): TGCGCCAGCAGCTCCTCAGGCGGGAAGGGCACTGAAGCTTTCTTT. Translated: CASSSSGGKGTEAFF.

This clonotype has a count of ten or more. This rearrangement joins TRBV24-1 to TRBJ2-1; 7 bases agree with TRBD2. The germline V gene has CDR1 KGHDR and CDR2 SFDVKD. This CDR3 region has 15 residues. V was clipped by 7 bases and J by 7 bases; unmatched bases: 12. As DNA, the CDR3 is TGTGCCACCAGCCGGGCGGGAGTGGGAAGGAATGAGCAGTTCTTC. This translates into CATSRAGVGRNEQFF.

In this sample, this clonotype turned up many times. This chain uses TRBV25-1 with TRBJ1-1, with no clear D. The CDR3 loop spans 14 amino acids. V dropped 4 bases and J dropped 5 bases, with 14 bases sitting between them. The V gene's germline CDR1 is MGHDK and CDR2 SYGVNS. The CDR3 spells CASSGESWRTEAFF. The DNA for the CDR3 is TGTGCCAGCAGTGGAGAGTCGTGGAGGACTGAAGCTTTCTTT. Full variable domain (outside the CDR3, taken from reference TRBV25-1 and TRBJ1-1): EADIYQTPRYLVIGTGKKITLECSQTMGHDKMYWYQQDPGMELHLIHYSYGVNSTEKGDLSSESTVSRIRTEHFPLTLESARPSHTSQYLCASSGESWRTEAFFGQGTRLTVV.

V and J are TRBV27 and TRBJ1-6; tentative D call: TRBD1 (5 bases). The CDR3 is 14 residues long. Germline CDR1 is MNHEY and CDR2 is SMNVEV (reference sequence). The V end lost 6 bases, the J end lost 5 bases, and 11 bases lay between the germline ends. The CDR3 is CASRFGGNNSPLHF. As DNA, the CDR3 is TGTGCCAGCAGGTTTGGGGGGAATAATTCACCCCTCCACTTT.